This TCR beta chain was retrieved from a study of liver allograft versus peripheral blood T cells (TCRdb year 2020). Describing the broader study: The study compared the T cell receptor repertoires present in transplanted livers with the repertoires present in the peripheral blood of liver transplant recipients. Broader findings and caveats from the paper: T cell receptor repertoires inside liver allografts were reported to differ from those detected in peripheral blood.

The sequencing machine was an Illumina MiSeq. TCRdb trimmed the raw reads at Q25, called clones with MiXCR and kept productive beta chains. Rows matching on CDR3 protein sequence are summarized as one entry with the most common DNA and genes. Recorded for this sample are some 6,500 distinct CDR3 sequences; around 18% of them occurred a single time. 58% of the sample goes to the ten largest clones. Measured from the cysteine to the phenylalanine, the CDR3 is 15 residues long. The DNA shown is the 45-base CDR3, in frame from base 1. From a lookup of the germline V gene (reference sequence), CDR1 and CDR2 are SEHNR and FQNEAQ. V loses 0 bases of germline sequence and J loses 3 bases, and the interval between the two ends is 11 bases. This clonotype was observed at least ten times. This clone's antigen is unknown. The input lacks base qualities; no much larger clone sits a single base away.

The rearranged segments are TRBV7-9 and TRBJ1-2; TRBD1 is a possible D gene, resting on 5 matching bases. The sequence was collected from a human patient who had a liver transplant. Following a transplant, some T lymphocytes may have been derived from the graft donor. The DNA sequence is TGTGCCAGCAGCTTAGCTGCCAGGGAACACTATGGCTACACCTTC. This codes for CASSLAAREHYGYTF.